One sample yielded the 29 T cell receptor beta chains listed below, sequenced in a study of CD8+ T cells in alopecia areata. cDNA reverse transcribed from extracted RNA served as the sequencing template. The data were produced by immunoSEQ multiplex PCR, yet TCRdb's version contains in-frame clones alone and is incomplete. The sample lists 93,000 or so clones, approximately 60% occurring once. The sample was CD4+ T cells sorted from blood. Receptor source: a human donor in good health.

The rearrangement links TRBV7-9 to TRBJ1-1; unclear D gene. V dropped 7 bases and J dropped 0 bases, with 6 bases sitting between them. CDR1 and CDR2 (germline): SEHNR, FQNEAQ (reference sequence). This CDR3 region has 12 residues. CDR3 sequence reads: CASKSLNTEAFF. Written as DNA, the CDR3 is TGTGCCAGCAAATCACTGAACACTGAAGCTTTCTTT.

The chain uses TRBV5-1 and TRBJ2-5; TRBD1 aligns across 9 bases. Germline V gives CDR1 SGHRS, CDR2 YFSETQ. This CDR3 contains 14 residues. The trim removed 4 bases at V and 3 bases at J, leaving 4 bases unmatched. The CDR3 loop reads CASSGRTGEETQYF. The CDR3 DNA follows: TGCGCCAGCAGCGGAAGGACAGGGGAAGAGACCCAGTACTTC. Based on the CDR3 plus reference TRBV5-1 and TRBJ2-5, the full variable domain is KAGVTQTPRYLIKTRGQQVTLSCSPISGHRSVSWYQQTPGQGLQFLFEYFSETQRNKGNFPGRFSGRQFSNSRSEMNVSTLELGDSALYLCASSGRTGEETQYFGPGTRLLVL.

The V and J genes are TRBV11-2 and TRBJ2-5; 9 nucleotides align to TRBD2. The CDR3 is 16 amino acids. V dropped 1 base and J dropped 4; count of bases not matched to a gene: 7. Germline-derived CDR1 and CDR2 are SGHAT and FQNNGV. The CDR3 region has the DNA TGTGCCAGCAGCTTAGGTCTGCGGGGGGGCCCAGAGACCCAGTACTTC. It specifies CASSLGLRGGPETQYF.

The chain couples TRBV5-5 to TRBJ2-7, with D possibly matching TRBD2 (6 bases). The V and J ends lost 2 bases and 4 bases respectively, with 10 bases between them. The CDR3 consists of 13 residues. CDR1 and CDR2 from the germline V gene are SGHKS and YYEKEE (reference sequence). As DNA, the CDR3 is TGTGCCAGCAGCTTTCCGGGACTGTACGAGCAGTACTTC. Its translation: CASSFPGLYEQYF.

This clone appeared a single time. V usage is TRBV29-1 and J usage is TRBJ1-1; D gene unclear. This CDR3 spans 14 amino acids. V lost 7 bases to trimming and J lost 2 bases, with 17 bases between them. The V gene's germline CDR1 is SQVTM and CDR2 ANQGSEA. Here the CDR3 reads CSAYPGGVNTEAFF. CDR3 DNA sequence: TGCAGCGCCTATCCAGGCGGGGTCAACACTGAAGCTTTCTTT.

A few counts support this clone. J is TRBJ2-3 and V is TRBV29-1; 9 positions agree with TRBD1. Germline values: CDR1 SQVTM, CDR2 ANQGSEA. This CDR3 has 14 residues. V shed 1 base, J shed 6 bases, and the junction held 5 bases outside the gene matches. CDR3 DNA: TGCAGCGTTGAAGGCGCGACAGGGGGGGATACGCAGTATTTT. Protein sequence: CSVEGATGGDTQYF.

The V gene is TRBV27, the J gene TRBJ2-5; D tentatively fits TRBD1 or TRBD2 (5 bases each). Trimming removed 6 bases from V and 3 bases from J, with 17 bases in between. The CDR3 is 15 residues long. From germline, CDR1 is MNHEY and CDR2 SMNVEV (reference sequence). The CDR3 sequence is CASSPSGTEKETQYF. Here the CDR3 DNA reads TGTGCCAGCAGCCCGTCCGGGACGGAGAAAGAGACCCAGTACTTC.

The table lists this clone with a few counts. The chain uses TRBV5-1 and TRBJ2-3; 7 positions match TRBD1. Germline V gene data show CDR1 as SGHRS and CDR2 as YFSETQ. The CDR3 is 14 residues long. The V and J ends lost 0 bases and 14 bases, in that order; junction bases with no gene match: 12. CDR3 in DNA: TGCGCCAGCAGCTTGGCCAGGGGGAGCGGACCCTCGTATTTT. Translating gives CASSLARGSGPSYF.

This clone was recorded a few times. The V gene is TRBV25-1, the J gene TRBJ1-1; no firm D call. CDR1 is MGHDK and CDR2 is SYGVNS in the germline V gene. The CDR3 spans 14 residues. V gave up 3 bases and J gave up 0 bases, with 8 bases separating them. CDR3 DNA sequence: TGTGCCAGCAGTGATACAAGGATGAACACTGAAGCTTTCTTT. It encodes CASSDTRMNTEAFF.

CDR3 loop: CAWSRAATDTQYF. The CDR3 nucleotides are TGTGCCTGGAGTAGGGCGGCCACAGATACGCAGTATTTT. The J gene is TRBJ2-3, the V gene TRBV30, with D unclear. V dropped 2 bases and J dropped 2 bases, with 8 bases sitting between them. The germline V gene has CDR1 GTSNPN and CDR2 SVGIG (reference sequence). The CDR3 sequence is 13 residues long.

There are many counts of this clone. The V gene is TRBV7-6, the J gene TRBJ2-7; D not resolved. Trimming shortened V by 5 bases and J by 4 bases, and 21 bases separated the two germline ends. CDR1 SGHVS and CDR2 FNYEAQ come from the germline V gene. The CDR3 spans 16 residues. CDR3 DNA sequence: TGTGCCAGCAGCCCGATGTCGACCGTCACCTTGTACGAGCAGTACTTC. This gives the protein CASSPMSTVTLYEQYF.

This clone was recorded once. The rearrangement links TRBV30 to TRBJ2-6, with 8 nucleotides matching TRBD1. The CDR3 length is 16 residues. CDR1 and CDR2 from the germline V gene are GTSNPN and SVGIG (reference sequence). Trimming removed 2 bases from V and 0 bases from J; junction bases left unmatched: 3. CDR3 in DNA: TGTGCCTGGAGTTGGACAGGGAACTCTGGGGCCAACGTCCTGACTTTC. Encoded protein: CAWSWTGNSGANVLTF.

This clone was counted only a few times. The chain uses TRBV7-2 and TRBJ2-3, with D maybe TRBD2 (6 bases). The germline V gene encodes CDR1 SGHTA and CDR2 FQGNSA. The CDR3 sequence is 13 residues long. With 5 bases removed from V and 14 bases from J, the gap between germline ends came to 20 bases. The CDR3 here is CASSVKGTPRAYF. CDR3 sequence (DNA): TGTGCCAGCAGCGTCAAGGGGACTCCCCGGGCGTATTTT.

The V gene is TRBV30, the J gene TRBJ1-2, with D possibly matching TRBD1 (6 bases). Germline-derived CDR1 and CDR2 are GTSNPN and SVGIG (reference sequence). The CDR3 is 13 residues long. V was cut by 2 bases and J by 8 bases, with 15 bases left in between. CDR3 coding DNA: TGTGCCTGGAGTCCTGGCGGGGGCGCCGGCTACACCTTC. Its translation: CAWSPGGGAGYTF.

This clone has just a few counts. CDR3 sequence reads: CSVSFRTYNEQFF. For the CDR3, the DNA is TGCAGCGTGTCTTTTAGGACATACAATGAGCAGTTCTTC. The chain uses TRBV29-1 and TRBJ2-1; D possibly corresponds to TRBD1 (5 bases). The CDR3 covers 13 residues. With 6 bases removed from V and 4 bases from J, the gap between germline ends came to 13 bases. Germline V gives CDR1 SQVTM, CDR2 ANQGSEA.

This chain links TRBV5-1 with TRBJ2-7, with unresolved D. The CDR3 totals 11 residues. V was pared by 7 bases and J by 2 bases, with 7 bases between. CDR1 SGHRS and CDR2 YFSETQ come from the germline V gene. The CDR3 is CASSPPYEQYF. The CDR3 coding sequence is TGCGCCAGCTCGCCGCCCTACGAGCAGTACTTC.

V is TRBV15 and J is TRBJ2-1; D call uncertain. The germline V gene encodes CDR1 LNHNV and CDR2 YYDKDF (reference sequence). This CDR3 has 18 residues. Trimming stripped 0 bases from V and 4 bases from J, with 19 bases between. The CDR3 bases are TGTGCCACCAGCAGAGATCGTCGGGCTGGTGGATTGTACAATGAGCAGTTCTTC. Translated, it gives CATSRDRRAGGLYNEQFF.

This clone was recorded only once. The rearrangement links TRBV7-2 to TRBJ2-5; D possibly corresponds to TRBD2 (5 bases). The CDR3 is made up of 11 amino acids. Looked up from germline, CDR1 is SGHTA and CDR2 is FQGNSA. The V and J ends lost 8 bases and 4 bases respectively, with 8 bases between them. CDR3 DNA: TGTGCCAGCGGACGGGGAGAGACCCAGTACTTC. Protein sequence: CASGRGETQYF.

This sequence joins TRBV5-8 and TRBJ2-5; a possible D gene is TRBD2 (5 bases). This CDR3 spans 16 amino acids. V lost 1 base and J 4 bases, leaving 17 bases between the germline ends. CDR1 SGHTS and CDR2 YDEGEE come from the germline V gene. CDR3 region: CASSLSLRGLGETQYF. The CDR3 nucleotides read TGTGCCAGCAGCTTGAGTTTGCGCGGGTTAGGAGAGACCCAGTACTTC.

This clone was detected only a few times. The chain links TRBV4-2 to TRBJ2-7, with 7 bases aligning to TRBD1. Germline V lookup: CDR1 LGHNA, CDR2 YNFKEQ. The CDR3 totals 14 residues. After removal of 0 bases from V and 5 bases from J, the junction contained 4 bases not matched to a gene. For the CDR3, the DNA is TGTGCCAGCAGCCAAGAGTTCAGGGGGAACGAGCAGTACTTC. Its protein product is CASSQEFRGNEQYF.

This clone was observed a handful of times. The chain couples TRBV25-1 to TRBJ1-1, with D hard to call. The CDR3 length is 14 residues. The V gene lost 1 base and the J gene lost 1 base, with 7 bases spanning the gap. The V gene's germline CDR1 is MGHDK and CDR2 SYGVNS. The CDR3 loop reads CASSESAGNTEAFF. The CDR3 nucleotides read TGTGCCAGCAGTGAATCAGCCGGGAACACTGAAGCTTTCTTT.

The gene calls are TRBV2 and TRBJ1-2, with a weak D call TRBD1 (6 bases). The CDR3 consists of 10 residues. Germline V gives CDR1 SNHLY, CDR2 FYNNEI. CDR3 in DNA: TGTGCTGCGAGGACAGCTGGCTACACCTTC. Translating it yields CAARTAGYTF.

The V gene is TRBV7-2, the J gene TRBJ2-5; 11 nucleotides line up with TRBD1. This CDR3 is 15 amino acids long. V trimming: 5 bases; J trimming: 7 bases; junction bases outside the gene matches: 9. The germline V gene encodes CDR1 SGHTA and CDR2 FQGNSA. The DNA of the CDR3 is TGTGCCAGCAGCCCTGGGACAGGGGGGGCCACGACCCAGTACTTC. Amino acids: CASSPGTGGATTQYF.

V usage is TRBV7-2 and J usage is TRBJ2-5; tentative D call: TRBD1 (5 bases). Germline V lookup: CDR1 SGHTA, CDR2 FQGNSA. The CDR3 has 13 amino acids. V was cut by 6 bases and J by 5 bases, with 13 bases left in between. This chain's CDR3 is CASRPYPGETQYF. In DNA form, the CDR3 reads TGTGCCAGCAGACCTTATCCAGGGGAGACCCAGTACTTC. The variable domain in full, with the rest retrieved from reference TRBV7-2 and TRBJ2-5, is GAGVSQSPSNKVTEKGKDVELRCDPISGHTALYWYRQSLGQGLEFLIYFQGNSAPDKSGLPSDRFSAERTGGSVSTLTIQRTQQEDSAVYLCASRPYPGETQYFGPGTRLLVL.

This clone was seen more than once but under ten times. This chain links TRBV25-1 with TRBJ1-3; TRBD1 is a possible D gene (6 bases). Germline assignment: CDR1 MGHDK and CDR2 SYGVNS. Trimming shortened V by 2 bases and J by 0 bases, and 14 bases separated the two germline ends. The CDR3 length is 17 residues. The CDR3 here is CASSEPRTVDSGNTIYF. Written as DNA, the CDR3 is TGTGCCAGCAGTGAACCCCGGACAGTCGACTCTGGAAACACCATATATTTT.

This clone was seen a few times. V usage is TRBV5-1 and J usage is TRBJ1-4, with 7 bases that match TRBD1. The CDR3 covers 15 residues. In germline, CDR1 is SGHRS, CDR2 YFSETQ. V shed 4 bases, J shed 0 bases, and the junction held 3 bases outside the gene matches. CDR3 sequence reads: CASSLGTATNEKLFF. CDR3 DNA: TGCGCCAGCAGCCTGGGGACAGCAACTAATGAAAAACTGTTTTTT.

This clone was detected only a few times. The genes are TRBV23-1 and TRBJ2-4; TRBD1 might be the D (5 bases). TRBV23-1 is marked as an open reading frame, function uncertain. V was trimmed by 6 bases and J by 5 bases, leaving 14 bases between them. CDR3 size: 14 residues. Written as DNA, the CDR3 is TGCGCCAGCAGCCGAGCTAGGGGTGAAAACATTCAGTACTTC. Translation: CASSRARGENIQYF.

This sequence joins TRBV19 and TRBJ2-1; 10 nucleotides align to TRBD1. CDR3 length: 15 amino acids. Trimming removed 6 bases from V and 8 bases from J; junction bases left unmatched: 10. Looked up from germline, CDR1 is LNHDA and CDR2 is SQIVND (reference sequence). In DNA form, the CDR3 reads TGTGCCAGTAGCCAACCGGGACAGGGGATCGATGAGCAGTTCTTC. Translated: CASSQPGQGIDEQFF.

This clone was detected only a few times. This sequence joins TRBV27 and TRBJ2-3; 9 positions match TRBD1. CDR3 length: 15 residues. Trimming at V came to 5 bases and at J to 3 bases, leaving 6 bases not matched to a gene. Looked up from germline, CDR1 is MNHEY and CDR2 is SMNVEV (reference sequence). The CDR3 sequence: CASSGTGTGTDTQYF. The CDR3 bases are TGTGCCAGCAGTGGAACCGGGACAGGGACAGATACGCAGTATTTT.